The 21 T cell receptor beta chains listed next were all sequenced from one sample in a study of T-cell memory formation after mild COVID-19. In TCRdb, the 5' RACE reads were re-called with MiXCR into one record per CDR3 protein. The sample consists of around 400,000 distinct CDR3 sequences, 20% to 25% of them appearing once. The sample consisted of PBMCs or a T cell subset sorted from them (not recorded which). The receptor source for this set is an adult woman who had mild COVID-19 (a few samples of this study predate the infection). Cell type and time point are not known.

The chain has TRBV20-1 and TRBJ2-1; a weak D match, TRBD2 (5 bases). Between the trimmed V and J ends, which lost 6 bases and 6 bases, there was a span of 12 bases. CDR3 length: 12 amino acids. The germline CDR1 and CDR2 sequences are DFQATT and SNEGSKA (reference sequence). CDR3 in DNA: TGCAGTGCAGACTGGGAGACCAATGAGCAGTTCTTC. Encoded protein: CSADWETNEQFF.

This clonotype has just a few counts. The chain recombines TRBV13 with TRBJ1-1; possible D gene TRBD1, 6 bases. Deletions cut 0 bases from V and 1 base from J, with 9 bases between. This CDR3 spans 15 amino acids. Germline V gene lookup returns CDR1 PRHDT and CDR2 FYEKMQ (reference sequence). The CDR3 DNA reads TGTGCCAGCAGCTTAGGGGGACAAAAGAACACTGAAGCTTTCTTT. Translation gives CASSLGGQKNTEAFF.

The V call is TRBV7-9, the J call TRBJ1-1; TRBD1 aligns across 9 bases. The germline V gene has CDR1 SEHNR and CDR2 FQNEAQ (reference sequence). The V and J ends lost 5 bases and 7 bases, in that order; junction bases with no gene match: 5. This CDR3 region has 13 residues. The CDR3 nucleotides are TGTGCCAGCAGCGCAGTGACAGGGGGTGAAGCTTTCTTT. This codes for CASSAVTGGEAFF.

The rearrangement joins TRBV7-6 to TRBJ1-1; D is unresolved. The germline gives CDR1 SGHVS, CDR2 FNYEAQ. V was pared by 3 bases and J by 0 bases, with 11 bases between. The CDR3 runs 15 residues. The CDR3 loop reads CASSFGSGMNTEAFF. The CDR3 coding sequence is TGTGCCAGCAGCTTCGGTTCAGGAATGAACACTGAAGCTTTCTTT. Drawing the rest from reference TRBV7-6 and TRBJ1-1, the complete variable domain is GAGVSQSPRYKVTKRGQDVALRCDPISGHVSLYWYRQALGQGPEFLTYFNYEAQQDKSGLPNDRFSAERPEGSISTLTIQRTEQRDSAMYRCASSFGSGMNTEAFFGQGTRLTVV.

This clonotype has only a few counts. The rearrangement links TRBV24-1 to TRBJ2-2, with 7 bases fitting TRBD1. CDR1 is KGHDR and CDR2 is SFDVKD in the germline V gene. The CDR3 is made up of 14 amino acids. V was clipped by 8 bases and J by 0 bases; unmatched bases: 2. In DNA form, the CDR3 reads TGTGCCACCAATGACAGGGCGAACACCGGGGAGCTGTTTTTT. It translates to CATNDRANTGELFF.

The chain links TRBV7-8 to TRBJ2-7; TRBD2 matches 12 bases. The J segment lost 7 bases and the V segment lost 2 bases, leaving 3 bases of the junction unmatched. CDR3 length equals 14 residues. The germline V gene has CDR1 SGHVS and CDR2 FQNEAQ. CDR3 in amino acids: CASSLTSGRSEQYF. The CDR3 coding sequence is TGTGCCAGCAGCTTAACTAGCGGGAGGTCAGAGCAGTACTTC.

In its sample, this clonotype was seen a few times. This chain uses TRBV12-3 or TRBV12-4 with TRBJ2-3, with D perhaps TRBD1 (6 bases). The CDR3 runs 13 residues. V lost 6 bases and J 3 bases, leaving 10 bases between the germline ends. For the CDR3, the DNA is TGTGCCAGCAGCCACAGGGTTACAGATACGCAGTATTTT. Its translation is CASSHRVTDTQYF.

This clonotype turned up a few times. The genes are TRBV30 and TRBJ1-5, with 7 bases matching TRBD1. With V trimmed by 5 bases and J by 4 bases, 8 bases remained unmatched. CDR3 length: 14 amino acids. CDR1 is GTSNPN and CDR2 is SVGIG in the germline V gene (reference sequence). CDR3 region: CAWAAGGVNQPQHF. The CDR3 DNA is TGTGCCTGGGCCGCAGGGGGAGTAAATCAGCCCCAGCATTTT.

This clonotype has a single count. The CDR3 reads CASSRDRISRSVTGNTEAFF. Written as DNA, the CDR3 is TGTGCCAGCAGCCGGGACAGAATTTCGAGATCGGTGACGGGGAACACTGAAGCTTTCTTT. The rearrangement links TRBV6-1 to TRBJ1-1; 7 bases are shared with TRBD1. Germline V lookup: CDR1 MNHNS, CDR2 SASEGT. Trimming cost V 6 bases and J 1 base; bases outside gene matches: 23. The CDR3 runs to 20 residues.

This clonotype has just a few counts. The chain couples TRBV2 to TRBJ2-1; unclear D gene. V lost 7 bases and J lost 0, with 7 bases in between. Germline-derived CDR1 and CDR2 are SNHLY and FYNNEI. CDR3 size: 13 residues. The CDR3 here is CASTLRSYNEQFF. The CDR3 region has the DNA TGTGCCAGCACCCTCCGCTCCTACAATGAGCAGTTCTTC.

This clonotype was picked up many times. In DNA, the CDR3 is TGTGCCAGCAGCCCAGGAAGGCTAGCGGGAGGTAAAAAGACCCAGTACTTC. The encoded protein is CASSPGRLAGGKKTQYF. V gene TRBV7-9 combines with J gene TRBJ2-5, with 11 bases that match TRBD2. The J segment lost 6 bases and the V segment lost 5 bases, leaving 14 bases of the junction unmatched. Germline assignment: CDR1 SEHNR and CDR2 FQNEAQ (reference sequence). The CDR3 runs to 17 residues. Full variable domain (rest looked up from reference TRBV7-9 and TRBJ2-5): DTGVSQNPRHKITKRGQNVTFRCDPISEHNRLYWYRQTLGQGPEFLTYFQNEAQLEKSRLLSDRFSAERPKGSFSTLEIQRTEQGDSAMYLCASSPGRLAGGKKTQYFGPGTRLLVL.

J is TRBJ2-3 and V is TRBV7-3, with 7 nucleotides matching TRBD2. Per the germline V gene, CDR1 is SGHTA and CDR2 is FQGTGA. After removal of 4 bases from V and 6 bases from J, the junction contained 7 bases not matched to a gene. The CDR3 consists of 14 residues. The DNA for the CDR3 is TGTGCCAGCAGCTCAAGAGCGGGGCCGGATACGCAGTATTTT. Translation: CASSSRAGPDTQYF.

The chain uses TRBV10-3 and TRBJ2-5; no reliable D call. Germline V lookup: CDR1 ENHRY, CDR2 SYGVKD. The CDR3 has 13 amino acids. V dropped 2 bases and J dropped 2 bases, with 6 bases sitting between them. For the CDR3, the DNA is TGTGCCATCAGTGAGGTGGGTCAAGAGACCCAGTACTTC. Amino acids: CAISEVGQETQYF.

J is TRBJ1-1 and V is TRBV6-1, with 7 bases identical to TRBD1. The germline V gene has CDR1 MNHNS and CDR2 SASEGT. Germline trimming cut 7 bases from V and 5 bases from J; bases unmatched to any gene: 10. CDR3 length: 14 amino acids. In nucleotides, the CDR3 is TGTGCCAGCACTTTGAACAGGGGATGGACTGAAGCTTTCTTT. It yields the protein CASTLNRGWTEAFF.

This clonotype was picked up many times. The J gene is TRBJ2-1, the V gene TRBV5-6, with TRBD2 identical over 8 bases. CDR3 length: 16 amino acids. J was trimmed by 3 bases and V by 0 bases; bases with no gene match: 5. Per the germline V gene, CDR1 is SGHDT and CDR2 is YYEEEE. CDR3 coding DNA: TGTGCCAGCAGCTTGGCGAGTAGCGGGGTCTACAATGAGCAGTTCTTC. Its translation is CASSLASSGVYNEQFF.

The chain recombines TRBV7-2 with TRBJ1-5; D remains unclear. Per germline, CDR1 SGHTA and CDR2 FQGNSA. The V end was cut by 5 bases, the J end by 7 bases, with 12 bases between. This CDR3 has 13 amino acids. The CDR3 DNA follows: TGTGCCAGCAGCAAAGACAAGGGCCAGCCCCAGCATTTT. Protein: CASSKDKGQPQHF.

The J gene is TRBJ2-3, the V gene TRBV7-3; no reliable D call. CDR3 size: 16 residues. The ends were cut back, 5 bases at V and 1 base at J, with 16 bases in the middle. Germline assignment: CDR1 SGHTA and CDR2 FQGTGA. CDR3 in amino acids: CASSLNRVDGTDTQYF. CDR3 DNA sequence: TGTGCCAGCAGCCTAAACCGGGTCGATGGCACAGATACGCAGTATTTT.

V and J are TRBV15 and TRBJ2-7, with TRBD1 matching 11 bases. The ends lost 3 bases at V and 6 bases at J; junction bases unmatched: 1. The CDR3 covers 13 residues. Germline values: CDR1 LNHNV, CDR2 YYDKDF (reference sequence). This CDR3 reads CATSRGQGGEQYF. The DNA of the CDR3 is TGTGCCACCAGCAGGGGACAGGGGGGCGAGCAGTACTTC.

This clonotype was detected once. This chain connects TRBV3-1 to TRBJ2-1; 8 nucleotides line up with TRBD2. Germline V gives CDR1 LGHDT, CDR2 YNNKEL (reference sequence). J lost 8 bases, V lost 0 bases, and 15 bases had no gene match. The CDR3 has 18 amino acids. The CDR3 sequence: CASSQEETGGPSTDEQFF. CDR3 sequence (DNA): TGTGCCAGCAGCCAAGAGGAAACGGGAGGGCCATCCACGGATGAGCAGTTCTTC.

This clonotype has a handful of counts. J is TRBJ1-2 and V is TRBV7-9, with D hard to call. Trimming cost V 5 bases and J 3 bases, with 10 bases left between them. This CDR3 is built from 13 residues. CDR1 is SEHNR, CDR2 FQNEAQ, per germline (reference sequence). In DNA form, the CDR3 reads TGTGCCAGCAGCCGTCCGGCGGACTATGGCTACACCTTC. It encodes CASSRPADYGYTF.

Many counts were recorded for this clonotype. V is TRBV12-3 or TRBV12-4 and J is TRBJ2-1; 14 bases map to TRBD2. Trimming at V came to 3 bases and at J to 0 bases, leaving 13 bases not matched to a gene. This CDR3 spans 21 amino acids. In nucleotides, the CDR3 is TGTGCCAGCAGTTTGGTGCGTCCGGGACTAGCGGGGGCAAGCTCCTACAATGAGCAGTTCTTC. The encoded protein is CASSLVRPGLAGASSYNEQFF.